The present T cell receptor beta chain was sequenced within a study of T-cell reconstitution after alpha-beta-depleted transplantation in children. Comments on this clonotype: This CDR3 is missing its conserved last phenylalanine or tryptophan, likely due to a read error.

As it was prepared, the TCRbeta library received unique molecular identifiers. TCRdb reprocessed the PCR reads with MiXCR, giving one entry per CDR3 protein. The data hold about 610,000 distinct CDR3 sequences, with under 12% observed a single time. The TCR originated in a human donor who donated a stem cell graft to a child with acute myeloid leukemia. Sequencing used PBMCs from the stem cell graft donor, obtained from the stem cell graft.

The CDR3 sequence: CSVDGYQETQYL. DNA for the CDR3: TGCAGCGTTGATGGGTACCAAGAGACCCAGTACTTG. The chain is built from TRBV29-1 and TRBJ2-5; D remains ambiguous. Germline lookup yields CDR1 SQVTM and CDR2 ANQGSEA. Deletions cut 3 bases from V and 0 bases from J, with 5 bases between. The CDR3 is 12 residues long.